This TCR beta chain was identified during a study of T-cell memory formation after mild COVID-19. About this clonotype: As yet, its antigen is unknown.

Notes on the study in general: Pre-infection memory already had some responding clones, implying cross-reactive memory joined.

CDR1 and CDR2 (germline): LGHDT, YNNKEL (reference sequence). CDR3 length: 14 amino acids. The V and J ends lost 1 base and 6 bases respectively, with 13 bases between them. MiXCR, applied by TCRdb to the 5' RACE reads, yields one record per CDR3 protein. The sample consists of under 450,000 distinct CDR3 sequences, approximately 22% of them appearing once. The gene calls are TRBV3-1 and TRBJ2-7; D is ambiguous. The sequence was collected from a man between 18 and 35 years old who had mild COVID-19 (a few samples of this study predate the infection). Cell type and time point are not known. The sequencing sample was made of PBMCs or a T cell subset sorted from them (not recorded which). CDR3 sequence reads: CASSQVGIPSEQYF. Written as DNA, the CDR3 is TGTGCCAGCAGCCAAGTGGGCATCCCCTCCGAGCAGTACTTC.